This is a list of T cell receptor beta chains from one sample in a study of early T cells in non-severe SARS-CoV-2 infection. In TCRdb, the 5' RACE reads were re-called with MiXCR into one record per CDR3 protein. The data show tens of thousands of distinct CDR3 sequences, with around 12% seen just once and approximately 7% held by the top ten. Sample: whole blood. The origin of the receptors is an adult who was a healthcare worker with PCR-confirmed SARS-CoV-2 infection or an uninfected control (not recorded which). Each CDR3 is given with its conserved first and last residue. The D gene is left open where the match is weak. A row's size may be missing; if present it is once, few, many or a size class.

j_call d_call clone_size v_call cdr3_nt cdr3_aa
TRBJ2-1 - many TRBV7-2 TGTGCCAGCAGCTTACTCAAGGGTTACTCCTACAATGAGCAGTTCTTC CASSLLKGYSYNEQFF
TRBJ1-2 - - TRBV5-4 TGTGCCAGCGCCTTAGAGAGGAATGGCTACACCTTC CASALERNGYTF
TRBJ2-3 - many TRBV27 TGTGCCAGCAGTTTTACCCCCGGTTCATTTAGCACAGATACGCAGTATTTT CASSFTPGSFSTDTQYF
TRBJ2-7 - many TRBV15 TGTGCCACCAGCAGAGATGAGGGGGGGCAGGGCTTCTCCTACGAGCAGTACTTC CATSRDEGGQGFSYEQYF
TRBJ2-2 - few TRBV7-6 TGTGCCAGCAGCTCTGGGGTAGGCGGGGAGCTGTTTTTT CASSSGVGGELFF
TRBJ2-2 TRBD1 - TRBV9 TGTGCCAGCAGCCCAGGGGGCTGGGGCGGGGAGCTGTTTTTT CASSPGGWGGELFF
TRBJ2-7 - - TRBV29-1 TGCAGCGTAGGAAGCCGACAGGACTCCTACGAGCAGTACTTC CSVGSRQDSYEQYF
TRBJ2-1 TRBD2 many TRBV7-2 TGTGCCAGCAGCTTAAGGGGAATAAGGACTAGCGGTTACAATGAGCAGTTCTTC CASSLRGIRTSGYNEQFF
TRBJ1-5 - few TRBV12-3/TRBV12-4 TGTGCCAGCAGTTGGGGGGTCGTCCAGCCCCAGCATTTT CASSWGVVQPQHF
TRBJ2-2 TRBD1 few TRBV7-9 TGTGCCAGCAGTTCCGGGACAGACACCGGGGAGCTGTTTTTT CASSSGTDTGELFF
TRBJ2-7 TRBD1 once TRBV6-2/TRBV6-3 TGTGCCAGCGCTCGGACAGGAAGCTACGAGCAGTACTTC CASARTGSYEQYF
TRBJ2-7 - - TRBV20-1 TGCAGTGCCACCTCGGACAGCTACGAGCAGTACTTC CSATSDSYEQYF
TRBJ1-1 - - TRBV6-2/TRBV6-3 TGTGCCAGCACACCCCTTCGGGGGGAGACTGAAGCTTTCTTT CASTPLRGETEAFF
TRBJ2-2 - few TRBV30 TGTGCCTGGAGTGTGGGCGGGGAGCTGTTTTTT CAWSVGGELFF
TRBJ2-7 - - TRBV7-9 TGTGCCAGCAGCGGAAGTGTCAGGGGTAGCGGAGCCTACGAGCAGTACTTC CASSGSVRGSGAYEQYF
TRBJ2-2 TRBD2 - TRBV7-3 TGTGCCAGCAGCTTAAAGACTAGCGGTCACACCGGGGAGCTGTTTTTT CASSLKTSGHTGELFF
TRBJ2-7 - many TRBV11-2 TGTGCCAGCAGCTATAACCCCGCCTACGAGCAGTACTTC CASSYNPAYEQYF
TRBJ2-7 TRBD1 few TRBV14 TGTGCCAGCAGCCAACTTCCCGGGTATCCGGGGACAGCTTACGAGCAGTACTTC CASSQLPGYPGTAYEQYF
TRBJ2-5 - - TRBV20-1 TGCAGTGCTAGAGCGGGGGGCTGGGAGACCCAGTACTTC CSARAGGWETQYF
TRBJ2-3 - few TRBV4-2 TGTGCCAGCAGCCAAGAGGAGGGGGGAACAGATACGCAGTATTTT CASSQEEGGTDTQYF
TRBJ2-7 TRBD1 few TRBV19 TGTGCCAGTAGTATCGGGACAGGGGGCTCTCACGAGCAGTACTTC CASSIGTGGSHEQYF
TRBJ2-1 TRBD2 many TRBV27 TGTGCCAGCAGTTCCCTCTCAGCGGGAGGGCCAAATGAGCAGTTCTTC CASSSLSAGGPNEQFF
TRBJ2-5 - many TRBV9 TGTGCCAGCAGCGTAGGAAACCAAGAGACCCAGTACTTC CASSVGNQETQYF
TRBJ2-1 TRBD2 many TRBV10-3 TGTGCCATCAGTGAATTTCAGCGGGAGAACAATGAGCAGTTCTTC CAISEFQRENNEQFF
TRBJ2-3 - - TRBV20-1 TGCAGTGCTAGAAGGGATAGGGGACGGGGTACGCAGTATTTT CSARRDRGRGTQYF
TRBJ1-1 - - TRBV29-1 TGCAGCTCCGAGGGTAACACTGAAGCTTTCTTT CSSEGNTEAFF
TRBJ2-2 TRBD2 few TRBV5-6 TGTGCCAGCAGCACTACTAGCGGGGTGAACACCGGGGAGCTGTTTTTT CASSTTSGVNTGELFF
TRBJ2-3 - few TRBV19 TGTGCCAGTAGTATATCTCCGACAGATACGCAGTATTTT CASSISPTDTQYF
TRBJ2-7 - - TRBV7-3 TGTGCCAGCAGCCCAGGGGGAGGCGGGAGGAGCTCCTACGAGCAGTACTTC CASSPGGGGRSSYEQYF
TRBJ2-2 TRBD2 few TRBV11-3 TGTGCCAGCAGTCCGGGACTAGCGGGTTTACGAGGCACCGGGGAGCTGTTTTTT CASSPGLAGLRGTGELFF
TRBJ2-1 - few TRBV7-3 TGTGCCAGCAGCTCGGGGTTCGGGGAGTCCTACAATGAGCAGTTCTTC CASSSGFGESYNEQFF
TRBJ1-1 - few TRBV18 TGTGCCAGCTCATCAGGAGTATTGAACACTGAAGCTTTCTTT CASSSGVLNTEAFF
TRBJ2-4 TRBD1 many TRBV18 TGTGCCAGCTCCGGGACAGGACTTTCCAAAAACATTCAGTACTTC CASSGTGLSKNIQYF
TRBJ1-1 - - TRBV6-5 TGTGCCAGCAGTTATACTTCAGGAAACACTGAAGCTTTCTTT CASSYTSGNTEAFF
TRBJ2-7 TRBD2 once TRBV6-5 TGTGCCAGCAGTCCTTACGGCTTAGCGGGAGTCCCTAACGAGCAGTACTTC CASSPYGLAGVPNEQYF
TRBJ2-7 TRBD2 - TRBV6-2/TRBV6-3 TGTGCCAGCAGTCTAGCGGGAGGGGCCTACGAGCAGTACTTC CASSLAGGAYEQYF
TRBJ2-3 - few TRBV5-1 TGCGCCAGCAGCTTGGGACTAGGGGGGCGAGTAGATACGCAGTATTTT CASSLGLGGRVDTQYF
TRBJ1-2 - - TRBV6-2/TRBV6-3 TGTGCCAGCAGCACACGTCCCCCGAATGGCTACACCTTC CASSTRPPNGYTF
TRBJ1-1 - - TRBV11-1 TGTGCCAGCAGCCATTCGACCGACAGGAACACTGAAGCTTTCTTT CASSHSTDRNTEAFF
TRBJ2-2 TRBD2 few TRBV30 TGTGCCTGGAGTGTAGGACTAGCGGGAGGTACCGGGGAGCTGTTTTTT CAWSVGLAGGTGELFF
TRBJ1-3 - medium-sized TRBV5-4 TGTGCCAGCAGCTTGGAACAGGCAGGAAACACCATATATTTT CASSLEQAGNTIYF
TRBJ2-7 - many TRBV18 TGTGCCAGCTCCTCCGGGGACGCGTGGCAGTACTTC CASSSGDAWQYF
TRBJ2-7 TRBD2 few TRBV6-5 TGTGCCAGCAGTTACGCTAGCGGTAGCTCCTACGAGCAGTACTTC CASSYASGSSYEQYF
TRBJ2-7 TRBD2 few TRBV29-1 TGCAGCGCAAGGACTAGCGGGATTTACGAGCAGTACTTC CSARTSGIYEQYF
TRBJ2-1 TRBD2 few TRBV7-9 TGTGCCAGCAGCTTAGGGGTAACTAGCGGTCACAATGAGCAGTTCTTC CASSLGVTSGHNEQFF
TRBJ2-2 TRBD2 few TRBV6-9 TGTGCCAGCAGTTTAGCGGGAGGGCCGGAAGGGGAGCTGTTTTTT CASSLAGGPEGELFF
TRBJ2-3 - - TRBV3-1 TGTGCCAGCAGCCAATTGACTATCAACACAGATACGCAGTATTTT CASSQLTINTDTQYF
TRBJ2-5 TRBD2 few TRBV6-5 TGTGCCAGCAGTTACTCGATTCCCGGGAGGGCCGGAGAGACCCAGTACTTC CASSYSIPGRAGETQYF
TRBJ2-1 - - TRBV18 TGTGCCAGCTCACCAGGAGACAGAGATTACAATGAGCAGTTCTTC CASSPGDRDYNEQFF
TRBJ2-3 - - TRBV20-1 TGCAGTGCTAGGTTAATGAGGTCCACAGATACGCAGTATTTT CSARLMRSTDTQYF
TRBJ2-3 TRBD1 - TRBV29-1 TGCAGCGTAAGACAGGGGCCCCAGTCAGATACGCAGTATTTT CSVRQGPQSDTQYF
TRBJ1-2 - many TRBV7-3 TGTGCCAGCAGCGCCTTGCTTGCCCCGTATGGCTACACCTTC CASSALLAPYGYTF
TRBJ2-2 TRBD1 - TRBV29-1 TGCAGCTTCCGGACAGGGGGGACCGGGGAGCTGTTTTTT CSFRTGGTGELFF